This T cell receptor (beta chain) was sequenced during a study of cytomegalovirus exposure and HLA in healthy donors. This CDR3 is 14 amino acids long. The V gene's germline CDR1 is SGHTA and CDR2 FQGNSA. V was shortened by 4 bases and J by 4 bases, with 13 bases between the two germline ends. PCR amplification relied on 60 Vbeta primers (plus 13 Jbeta primers). Only in-frame clones appear in the TCRdb table, and some are missing; sequencing was by immunoSEQ multiplex PCR. Here the sample spans 250,000 or so clones, over 90% being singletons. The clonotype comes from a girl aged 2 to 9 in good health and CMV-seronegative. The sample taken for sequencing was PBMCs. The chain joins TRBV7-2 to TRBJ1-1; D is unresolved. CDR3: CASSSWTGSTEAFF. DNA of the CDR3: TGTGCCAGCAGCTCCTGGACGGGAAGCACTGAAGCTTTCTTT.